This T cell receptor beta chain was identified during a study of cytomegalovirus exposure and HLA in healthy donors. The study's findings and limits: It was reported that the classifier diagnosed cytomegalovirus status with high specificity and sensitivity in both the original and validation cohorts. An assumption of roughly uniform sequencing depth across donors underlay the presence/absence analyses. There were reportedly fewer N-insertions in an Asian-associated ancestry cluster than the approximately 670-donor mean, in a later analysis. HLA alleles were associated with roughly 15,000 TCR beta sequences in a later analysis at 0.05 false discovery rate.

V lost 0 bases and J 4 bases, leaving 11 bases between the germline ends. From germline, CDR1 is SGHRS and CDR2 YFSETQ. The CDR3 has 15 residues. Worth noting for this clone: Its antigen is as yet unknown.

Primers included in the PCR were 60 Vbeta and 13 Jbeta primers. The protocol was immunoSEQ multiplex PCR, while the TCRdb copy is restricted to in-frame clones and leaves out a portion. This repertoire shows more than 110,000 clones, almost 85% found once; its top ten account for 1.4% to 1.5%. Sequencing was carried out using PBMCs. V is TRBV5-1 and J is TRBJ1-3; D gene unclear. The receptor's source is a man younger than 40 in good health and CMV-seropositive. In DNA form, the CDR3 reads TGCGCCAGCAGCTTGGTTGGTGAGGGAGGAAACACCATATATTTT. It translates to CASSLVGEGGNTIYF.